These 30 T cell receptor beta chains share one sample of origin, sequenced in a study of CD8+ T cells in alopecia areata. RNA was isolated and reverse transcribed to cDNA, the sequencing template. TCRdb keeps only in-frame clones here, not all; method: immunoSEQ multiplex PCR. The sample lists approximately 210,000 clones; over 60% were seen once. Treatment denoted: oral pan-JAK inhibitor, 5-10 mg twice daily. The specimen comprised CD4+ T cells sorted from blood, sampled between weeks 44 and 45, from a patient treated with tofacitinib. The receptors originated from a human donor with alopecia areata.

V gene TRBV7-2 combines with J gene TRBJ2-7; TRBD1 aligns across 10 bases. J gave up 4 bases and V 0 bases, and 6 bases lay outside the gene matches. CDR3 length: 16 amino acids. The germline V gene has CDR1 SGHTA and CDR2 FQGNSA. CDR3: CASSLAGQGTPYEQYF. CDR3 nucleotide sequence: TGTGCCAGCAGCTTAGCGGGACAGGGGACCCCTTACGAGCAGTACTTC.

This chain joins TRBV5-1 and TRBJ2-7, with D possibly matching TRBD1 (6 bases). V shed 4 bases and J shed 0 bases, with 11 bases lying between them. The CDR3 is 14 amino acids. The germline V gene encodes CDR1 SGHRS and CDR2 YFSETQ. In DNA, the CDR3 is TGCGCCAGCAGCACTGGACAGAGCTCCTACGAGCAGTACTTC. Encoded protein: CASSTGQSSYEQYF. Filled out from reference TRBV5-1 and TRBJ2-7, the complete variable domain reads KAGVTQTPRYLIKTRGQQVTLSCSPISGHRSVSWYQQTPGQGLQFLFEYFSETQRNKGNFPGRFSGRQFSNSRSEMNVSTLELGDSALYLCASSTGQSSYEQYFGPGTRLTVT.

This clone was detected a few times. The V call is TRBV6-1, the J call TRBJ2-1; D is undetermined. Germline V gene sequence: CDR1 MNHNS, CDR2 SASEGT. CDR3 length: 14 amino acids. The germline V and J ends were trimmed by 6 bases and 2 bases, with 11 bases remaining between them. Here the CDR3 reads CASSRLATYNEQFF. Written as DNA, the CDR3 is TGTGCCAGCAGCAGGCTCGCGACCTACAATGAGCAGTTCTTC.

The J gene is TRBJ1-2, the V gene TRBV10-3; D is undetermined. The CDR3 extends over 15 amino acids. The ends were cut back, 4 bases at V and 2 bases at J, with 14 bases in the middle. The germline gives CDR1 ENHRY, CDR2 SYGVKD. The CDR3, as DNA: TGTGCCATCAGTGCACTAACAAAACTGAACTATGGCTACACCTTC. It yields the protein CAISALTKLNYGYTF.

CDR3 protein: CASALFGGQGETQYF. CDR3 DNA: TGTGCTAGTGCCTTGTTTGGCGGGCAGGGAGAGACCCAGTACTTC. The chain links TRBV12-5 to TRBJ2-5; D is perhaps TRBD1 or TRBD2 (5 bases each). The CDR3 extends over 15 amino acids. Trimming took 7 bases from V and 4 from J, leaving 19 bases between them. Germline CDR1 and CDR2: LGHNT and FRNRAP.

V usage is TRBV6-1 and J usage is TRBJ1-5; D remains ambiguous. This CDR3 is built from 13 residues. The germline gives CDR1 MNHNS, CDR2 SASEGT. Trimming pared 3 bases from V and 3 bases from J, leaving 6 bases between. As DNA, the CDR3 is TGTGCCAGCAGTGACAGGAACAATCAGCCCCAGCATTTT. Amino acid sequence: CASSDRNNQPQHF.

The CDR3 reads CAWSVEYGYTF. DNA for the CDR3: TGTGCCTGGAGTGTGGAGTATGGCTACACCTTC. This sequence joins TRBV30 and TRBJ1-2; D gene ambiguous. This CDR3 region has 11 residues. The germline V gene encodes CDR1 GTSNPN and CDR2 SVGIG (reference sequence). The V end lost 0 bases, the J end lost 5 bases, and 4 bases lay between the germline ends.

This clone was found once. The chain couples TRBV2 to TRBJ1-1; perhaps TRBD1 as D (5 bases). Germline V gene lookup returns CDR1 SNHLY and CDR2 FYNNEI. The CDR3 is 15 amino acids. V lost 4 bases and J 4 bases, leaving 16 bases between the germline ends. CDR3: CASSGPGLGGTEAFF. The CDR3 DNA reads TGTGCCAGCAGTGGTCCGGGTCTCGGGGGCACTGAAGCTTTCTTT.

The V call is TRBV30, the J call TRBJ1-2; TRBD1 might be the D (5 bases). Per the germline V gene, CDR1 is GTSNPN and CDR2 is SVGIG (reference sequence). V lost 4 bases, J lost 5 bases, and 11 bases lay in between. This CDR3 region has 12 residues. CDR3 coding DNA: TGTGCCTGGACTCCCGGGGGGTATGGCTACACCTTC. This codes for CAWTPGGYGYTF. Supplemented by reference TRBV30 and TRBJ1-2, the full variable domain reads SQTIHQWPATLVQPVGSPLSLECTVEGTSNPNLYWYRQAAGRGLQLLFYSVGIGQISSEVPQNLSASRPQDRQFILSSKKLLLSDSGFYLCAWTPGGYGYTFGSGTRLTVV.

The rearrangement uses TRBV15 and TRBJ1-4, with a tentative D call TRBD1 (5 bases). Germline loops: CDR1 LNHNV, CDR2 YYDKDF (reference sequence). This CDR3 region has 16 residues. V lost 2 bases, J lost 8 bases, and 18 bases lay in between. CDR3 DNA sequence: TGTGCCACCAGCAGATCGCCTGGGGCAGTTGACGAAAAACTGTTTTTT. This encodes CATSRSPGAVDEKLFF.

The DNA of the CDR3 is TGCAGCGTTGAGGTGGTAGCGGTCCCTAGCACAGATACGCAGTATTTT. This translates into CSVEVVAVPSTDTQYF. J is TRBJ2-3 and V is TRBV29-1; TRBD2 might be the D (6 bases). Trimming removed 3 bases from V and 0 bases from J, with 16 bases in between. CDR3 length: 16 amino acids. Germline CDR1 and CDR2: SQVTM and ANQGSEA.

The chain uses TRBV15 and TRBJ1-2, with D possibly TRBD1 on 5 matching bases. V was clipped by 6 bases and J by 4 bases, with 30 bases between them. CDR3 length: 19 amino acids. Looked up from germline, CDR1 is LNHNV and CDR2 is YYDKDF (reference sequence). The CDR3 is CATRGGGRVISGSIYGYTF. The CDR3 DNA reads TGTGCCACCAGGGGAGGTGGCAGGGTGATCTCTGGATCGATCTATGGCTACACCTTC.

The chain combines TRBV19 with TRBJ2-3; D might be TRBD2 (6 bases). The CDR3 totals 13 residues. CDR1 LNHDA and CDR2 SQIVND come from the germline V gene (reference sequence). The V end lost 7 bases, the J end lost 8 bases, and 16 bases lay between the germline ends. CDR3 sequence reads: CASNNDPRGTQYF. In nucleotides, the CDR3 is TGTGCCAGTAACAATGACCCGCGGGGTACGCAGTATTTT.

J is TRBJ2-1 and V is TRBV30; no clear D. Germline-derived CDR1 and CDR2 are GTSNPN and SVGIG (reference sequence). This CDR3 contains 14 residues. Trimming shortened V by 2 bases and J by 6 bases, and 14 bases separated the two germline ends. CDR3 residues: CAWSTSVVANEQFF. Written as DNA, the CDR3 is TGTGCCTGGAGTACCAGCGTAGTAGCCAATGAGCAGTTCTTC. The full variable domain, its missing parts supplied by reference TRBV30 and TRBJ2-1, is SQTIHQWPATLVQPVGSPLSLECTVEGTSNPNLYWYRQAAGRGLQLLFYSVGIGQISSEVPQNLSASRPQDRQFILSSKKLLLSDSGFYLCAWSTSVVANEQFFGPGTRLTVL.

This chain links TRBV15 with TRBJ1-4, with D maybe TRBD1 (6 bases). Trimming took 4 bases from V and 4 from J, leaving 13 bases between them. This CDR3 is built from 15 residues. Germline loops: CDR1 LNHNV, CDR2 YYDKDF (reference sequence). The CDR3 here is CATSKRQVLNEKLFF. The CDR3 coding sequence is TGTGCCACCAGCAAAAGACAGGTCCTTAATGAAAAACTGTTTTTT.

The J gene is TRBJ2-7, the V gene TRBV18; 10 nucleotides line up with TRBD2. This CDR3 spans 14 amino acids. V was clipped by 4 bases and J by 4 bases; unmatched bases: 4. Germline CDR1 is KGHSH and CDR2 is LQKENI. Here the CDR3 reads CASSRLAGVYEQYF. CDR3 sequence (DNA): TGTGCCAGCTCACGGCTAGCGGGGGTATACGAGCAGTACTTC.

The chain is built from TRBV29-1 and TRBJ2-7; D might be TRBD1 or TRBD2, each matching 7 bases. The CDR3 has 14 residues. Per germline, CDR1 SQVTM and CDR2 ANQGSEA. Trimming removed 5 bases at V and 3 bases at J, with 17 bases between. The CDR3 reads CSVKGGTALYEQYF. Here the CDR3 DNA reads TGCAGCGTTAAGGGGGGGACAGCGCTCTACGAGCAGTACTTC.

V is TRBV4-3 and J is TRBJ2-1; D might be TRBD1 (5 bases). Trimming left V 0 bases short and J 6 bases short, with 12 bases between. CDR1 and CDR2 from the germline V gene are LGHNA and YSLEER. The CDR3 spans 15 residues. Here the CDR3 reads CASSQEFRQGNEQFF. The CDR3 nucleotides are TGCGCCAGCAGCCAAGAATTTAGGCAGGGCAATGAGCAGTTCTTC.

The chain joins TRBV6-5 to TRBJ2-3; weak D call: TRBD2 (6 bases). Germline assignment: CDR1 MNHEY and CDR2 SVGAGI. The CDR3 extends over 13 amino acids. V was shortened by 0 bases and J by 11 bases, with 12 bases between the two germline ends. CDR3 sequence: CASSYSVGGWQYF. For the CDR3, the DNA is TGTGCCAGCAGTTACTCGGTGGGGGGTTGGCAGTATTTT.

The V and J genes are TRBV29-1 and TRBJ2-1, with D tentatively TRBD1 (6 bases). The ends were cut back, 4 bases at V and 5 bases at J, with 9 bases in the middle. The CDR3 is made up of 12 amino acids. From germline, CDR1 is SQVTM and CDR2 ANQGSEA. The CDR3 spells CSVVAGDNEQFF. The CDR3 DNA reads TGCAGCGTTGTAGCAGGGGACAATGAGCAGTTCTTC.

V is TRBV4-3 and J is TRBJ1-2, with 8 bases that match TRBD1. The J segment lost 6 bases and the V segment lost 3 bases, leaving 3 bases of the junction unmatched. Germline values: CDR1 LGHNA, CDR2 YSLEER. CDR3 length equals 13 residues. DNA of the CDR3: TGCGCCAGCAGCCATGCGACAGGGGATGGCTACACCTTC. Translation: CASSHATGDGYTF.

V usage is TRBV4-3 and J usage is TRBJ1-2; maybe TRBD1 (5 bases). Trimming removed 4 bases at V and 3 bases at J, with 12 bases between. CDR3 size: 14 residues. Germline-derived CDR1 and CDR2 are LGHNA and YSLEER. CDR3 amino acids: CASSPSGRDYGYTF. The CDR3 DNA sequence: TGCGCCAGCAGCCCATCAGGGAGAGACTATGGCTACACCTTC.

This chain's CDR3 is CASSLKGGGAYEQYF. The CDR3 nucleotides read TGCGCCAGCAGCTTGAAAGGCGGGGGGGCCTACGAGCAGTACTTC. The chain links TRBV5-1 to TRBJ2-7; 9 bases fit TRBD2. Germline loops: CDR1 SGHRS, CDR2 YFSETQ. This CDR3 has 15 residues. The J segment lost 2 bases and the V segment lost 1 base, leaving 4 bases of the junction unmatched.

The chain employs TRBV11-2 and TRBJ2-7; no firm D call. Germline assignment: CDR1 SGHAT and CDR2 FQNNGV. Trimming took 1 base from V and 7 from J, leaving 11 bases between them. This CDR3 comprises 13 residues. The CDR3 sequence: CASSLVRNTEQYF. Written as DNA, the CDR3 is TGTGCCAGCAGCTTAGTCCGGAACACGGAGCAGTACTTC.

CDR3 coding DNA: TGTGCCAGCAGCTTAGGGGAATGGACTGAAGCTTTCTTT. Translating gives CASSLGEWTEAFF. This chain links TRBV11-1 with TRBJ1-1; no definite D call. V shed 1 base and J shed 5 bases, with 8 bases lying between them. Germline loops: CDR1 SGHAT, CDR2 FQDESV (reference sequence). CDR3 length equals 13 residues.

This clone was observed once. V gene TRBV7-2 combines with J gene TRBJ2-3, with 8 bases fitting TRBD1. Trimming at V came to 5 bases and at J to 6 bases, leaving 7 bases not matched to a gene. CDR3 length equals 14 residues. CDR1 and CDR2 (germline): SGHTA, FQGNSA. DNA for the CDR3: TGTGCCAGCAGCCTGGGACAGGCGGCGGATACGCAGTATTTT. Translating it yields CASSLGQAADTQYF.

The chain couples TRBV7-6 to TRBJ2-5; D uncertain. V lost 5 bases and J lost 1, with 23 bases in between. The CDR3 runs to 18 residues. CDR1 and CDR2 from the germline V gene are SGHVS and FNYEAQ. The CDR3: CASSPPWTGPSLQETQYF. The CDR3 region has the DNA TGTGCCAGCAGCCCACCATGGACCGGACCGAGTCTCCAAGAGACCCAGTACTTC.

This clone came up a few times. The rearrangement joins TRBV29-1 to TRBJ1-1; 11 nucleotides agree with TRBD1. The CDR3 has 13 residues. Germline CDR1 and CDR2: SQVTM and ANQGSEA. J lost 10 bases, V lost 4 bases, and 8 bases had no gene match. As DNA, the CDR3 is TGCAGCGTTGGGACAGGGGGCGCGGAGGTAGCTTTCTTT. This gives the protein CSVGTGGAEVAFF.

The CDR3 DNA reads TGTGCCATCAGTATCCAAGAAAATGAAAAACTGTTTTTT. Its translation is CAISIQENEKLFF. This chain uses TRBV10-3 with TRBJ1-4; D remains unclear. CDR1 is ENHRY, CDR2 SYGVKD, per germline. The CDR3 sequence is 13 residues long. V lost 5 bases and J lost 5, with 9 bases in between.

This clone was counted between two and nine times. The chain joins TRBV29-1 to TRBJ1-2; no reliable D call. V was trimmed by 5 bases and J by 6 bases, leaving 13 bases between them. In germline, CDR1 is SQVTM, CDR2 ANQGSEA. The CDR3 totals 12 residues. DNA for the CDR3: TGCAGCGTTCCAACGAGGATCCATGGCTACACCTTC. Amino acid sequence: CSVPTRIHGYTF.